This T cell receptor beta chain appears in the sequencing data of a study of T-cell reconstitution after alpha-beta-depleted transplantation in children. Unique molecular identifiers were incorporated into the prepared TCRbeta library. TCRdb independently ran MiXCR on the PCR reads; one entry per CDR3 protein. The sample carries 600,000 to 700,000 distinct CDR3 sequences, around a sixth recorded once. This clonotype was counted many times. The CDR3 is made up of 18 amino acids. Trimming took off 0 bases at V and 4 bases at J, with 25 bases between the two ends. Germline V gene lookup returns CDR1 DFQATT and CDR2 SNEGSKA (reference sequence).

The chain carries TRBV20-1 and TRBJ2-7; TRBD1 is a possible D gene (6 bases). This clonotype was obtained from a human donor who donated a stem cell graft to a child with acute myeloid leukemia. The input for sequencing was PBMCs from the stem cell graft donor, taken from the stem cell graft. The DNA of the CDR3 is TGCAGTGCTAGAGATTGGGGTCGGCAGGGGTCACTACCTTACGAGCAGTACTTC. Its translation: CSARDWGRQGSLPYEQYF.